The 26 T cell receptor beta chains reported below all come from one sample, sequenced in a study of T cells in Graves' hyperthyroidism and ophthalmopathy. RNA transcripts provided the source from which TCR beta CDR3 regions were amplified. TCR CDR3 underwent first-round RT-PCR with the HTBI primer set. TCRdb re-called the multiplex PCR reads with MiXCR, one entry per CDR3 protein. The sample holds over 250,000 distinct CDR3 sequences, around 25% seen once. Sequences were obtained from blood. The receptors were gathered from a man aged 35-49 years with Graves' hyperthyroidism that later progressed to Graves' ophthalmopathy.

This clonotype showed up many times. J is TRBJ2-7 and V is TRBV4-1; TRBD1 might be the D (6 bases). Germline V lookup: CDR1 MGHRA, CDR2 YSYEKL. CDR3 length equals 15 residues. Between the trimmed V and J ends, which lost 4 bases and 0 bases, there was a span of 13 bases. The CDR3 reads CASSPGGGGSYEQYF. Here the CDR3 DNA reads TGCGCCAGCAGCCCTGGGGGCGGCGGCTCCTACGAGCAGTACTTC.

Ten or more counts support this clonotype. The chain links TRBV19 to TRBJ1-5; no clear D gene. Looked up from germline, CDR1 is LNHDA and CDR2 is SQIVND (reference sequence). The length of the CDR3 is 14 residues. Between the trimmed V and J ends, which lost 1 base and 6 bases, there was a span of 10 bases. The CDR3 sequence is CASSIAGSRQPQHF. The CDR3 nucleotides are TGTGCCAGTAGTATAGCGGGGTCTCGTCAGCCCCAGCATTTT.

This clonotype was seen only a few times. One end of the junction varies from germline; a read error may be responsible. The rearrangement uses TRBV6-5 and TRBJ2-7, with D perhaps being TRBD1 or TRBD2 (6 bases each). Germline V gene lookup returns CDR1 MNHEY and CDR2 SVGAGI. The CDR3 contains 16 residues. CDR3 amino acids: CASSYPKTGGSYVQYF. The CDR3 DNA reads as TGTGCCAGCAGTTACCCCAAGACAGGAGGGTCCTACGTGCAGTACTTC.

This clonotype was seen at least ten times. The chain couples TRBV7-6 to TRBJ2-5; D is unclear. Looked up from germline, CDR1 is SGHVS and CDR2 is FNYEAQ. The V end was cut by 5 bases, the J end by 3 bases, with 10 bases between. This CDR3 comprises 13 residues. The CDR3 nucleotides are TGTGCCAGCAGCCTACGACGGGAAGAGACCCAGTACTTC. Its translation: CASSLRREETQYF.

This clonotype was found many times. The chain joins TRBV6-1 to TRBJ2-7, with D perhaps matching TRBD1 or TRBD2 (5 bases each). Germline CDR1 and CDR2: MNHNS and SASEGT. The CDR3 extends over 15 amino acids. V dropped 1 base and J dropped 3 bases, with 13 bases sitting between them. The CDR3 sequence: CASSEGPGTNYEQYF. The CDR3 bases are TGTGCCAGCAGTGAAGGGCCCGGGACCAACTACGAGCAGTACTTC.

Many counts were recorded for this clonotype. The chain uses TRBV9 and TRBJ2-7; D is tentatively TRBD1 or TRBD2 (5 bases each). There are 14 residues in the CDR3. In germline, CDR1 is SGDLS, CDR2 YYNGEE. V shed 0 bases and J shed 4 bases, with 11 bases lying between them. The CDR3, as DNA: TGTGCCAGCAGCGTAGGAGGGGCAAAGTACGAGCAGTACTTC. As protein: CASSVGGAKYEQYF. Looking up the rest from reference TRBV9 and TRBJ2-7 gives the full variable domain: DSGVTQTPKHLITATGQRVTLRCSPRSGDLSVYWYQQSLDQGLQFLIQYYNGEERAKGNILERFSAQQFPDLHSELNLSSLELGDSALYFCASSVGGAKYEQYFGPGTRLTVT.

The chain has TRBV7-2 and TRBJ2-7; 9 nucleotides align to TRBD2. The germline CDR1 and CDR2 sequences are SGHTA and FQGNSA. The CDR3 runs 15 residues. J lost 7 bases, V lost 3 bases, and 10 bases had no gene match. CDR3 DNA: TGTGCCAGCAGCTTGAGGCTAGCGGGACTTCCGGAGCAGTACTTC. Translating gives CASSLRLAGLPEQYF.

Ten or more counts support this clonotype. V usage is TRBV20-1 and J usage is TRBJ2-7, with 9 nucleotides matching TRBD2. The length of the CDR3 is 14 residues. V dropped 5 bases and J dropped 9; count of bases not matched to a gene: 14. Germline assignment: CDR1 DFQATT and CDR2 SNEGSKA (reference sequence). The CDR3 loop is CSAPRSSGMSGQYF. CDR3 DNA sequence: TGCAGTGCTCCCCGATCTAGCGGGATGTCGGGGCAGTACTTC.

This clonotype showed up many times. V usage is TRBV19 and J usage is TRBJ2-5; 8 bases map to TRBD1. This CDR3 has 13 residues. V lost 8 bases to trimming and J lost 6 bases; unmatched junction nucleotides: 8. Per the germline V gene, CDR1 is LNHDA and CDR2 is SQIVND (reference sequence). For the CDR3, the DNA is TGTGCCAGTCAGGACAGGGTGAAAAAGACCCAGTACTTC. Translation: CASQDRVKKTQYF.

There are many counts of this clonotype. The CDR3 DNA follows: TGTGCCAGCAGTTTGGGGTCTCGGGGAAAGCAGCCCCAGCATTTT. Amino acid sequence: CASSLGSRGKQPQHF. This chain uses TRBV12-3 or TRBV12-4 with TRBJ1-5; D gene uncertain. The CDR3 is 15 residues long. Trimming stripped 3 bases from V and 7 bases from J, with 16 bases between.

The chain employs TRBV3-1 and TRBJ2-7, with a tentative D call TRBD2 (5 bases). This CDR3 spans 14 amino acids. V lost 5 bases, J lost 2 bases, and 13 bases lay in between. Germline CDR1 reads LGHDT; CDR2 reads YNNKEL (reference sequence). The CDR3 DNA is TGTGCCAGCAGCGGCCGGACTGGCACCTACGAGCAGTACTTC. Protein: CASSGRTGTYEQYF.

The chain recombines TRBV2 with TRBJ1-1; no clear D. In germline, CDR1 is SNHLY, CDR2 FYNNEI. Trimming cost V 5 bases and J 4 bases, with 17 bases left between them. The CDR3 is made up of 15 amino acids. The CDR3 spells CASSYSNGVGTEAFF. CDR3 coding DNA: TGTGCCAGCAGTTACTCGAATGGGGTTGGCACTGAAGCTTTCTTT.

This clonotype was seen ten or more times. This chain joins TRBV20-1 and TRBJ2-2, with D unresolved. Germline V lookup: CDR1 DFQATT, CDR2 SNEGSKA (reference sequence). The V gene lost 3 bases and the J gene lost 4 bases, with 3 bases spanning the gap. The CDR3 is 11 amino acids. This CDR3 is CSASGTGELFF. The CDR3 nucleotides read TGCAGTGCTAGTGGCACCGGGGAGCTGTTTTTT.

The CDR3 here is CASSEWGGGQETQYF. DNA of the CDR3: TGTGCCAGCAGTGAATGGGGGGGGGGGCAAGAGACCCAGTACTTC. This rearrangement joins TRBV25-1 to TRBJ2-5; 7 bases match TRBD2. The CDR3 contains 15 residues. V dropped 1 base and J dropped 2; count of bases not matched to a gene: 4. Germline CDR1 and CDR2: MGHDK and SYGVNS.

The table lists this clonotype with a few counts. V is TRBV6-5 and J is TRBJ2-7; the D call may be TRBD1 or TRBD2 (6 bases each). Trimming pared 0 bases from V and 3 bases from J, leaving 15 bases between. Germline values: CDR1 MNHEY, CDR2 SVGAGI. This CDR3 region has 16 residues. CDR3 amino acids: CASSYSIGEGGYEQYF. As DNA, the CDR3 is TGTGCCAGCAGTTACTCGATAGGAGAGGGGGGCTACGAGCAGTACTTC.

There are many counts of this clonotype. This chain connects TRBV7-2 to TRBJ2-4; D call uncertain. V lost 1 base to trimming and J lost 6 bases, with 19 bases between them. CDR1 is SGHTA, CDR2 FQGNSA, per germline. This CDR3 has 17 amino acids. DNA for the CDR3: TGTGCCAGCAGCTTAGGCCCCATCAAGTCCCGGATAAACATTCAGTACTTC. Its protein product is CASSLGPIKSRINIQYF.

This chain joins TRBV2 and TRBJ2-7; 7 nucleotides align to TRBD1. The V gene's germline CDR1 is SNHLY and CDR2 FYNNEI. The CDR3 consists of 13 residues. The V gene end was trimmed by 10 bases and the J gene end by 4 bases; junction bases not matched to a gene: 10. CDR3 sequence reads: CATTGDKPYEQYF. In DNA form, the CDR3 reads TGTGCCACCACAGGGGACAAGCCTTACGAGCAGTACTTC. Full variable domain (rest looked up from reference TRBV2 and TRBJ2-7): EPEVTQTPSHQVTQMGQEVILRCVPISNHLYFYWYRQILGQKVEFLVSFYNNEISEKSEIFDDQFSVERPDGSNFTLKIRSTKLEDSAMYFCATTGDKPYEQYFGPGTRLTVT.

This clonotype appeared once. The genes are TRBV6-2 or TRBV6-3 and TRBJ1-2; 11 bases fit TRBD1. This CDR3 contains 15 residues. Trimming at V came to 5 bases and at J to 6 bases, leaving 8 bases not matched to a gene. CDR1 and CDR2 from the germline V gene are MNHEY and SVGEGT. As DNA, the CDR3 is TGTGCCAGCAGTCCCCAAGGACAGGGGGCCCATGGCTACACCTTC. Its protein product is CASSPQGQGAHGYTF.

This clonotype was counted at least ten times. The chain recombines TRBV7-2 with TRBJ2-7; TRBD1 agrees at 7 bases. Germline assignment: CDR1 SGHTA and CDR2 FQGNSA. The CDR3 has 14 amino acids. J lost 3 bases, V lost 3 bases, and 5 bases had no gene match. CDR3 amino acids: CASSFLTGNYEQYF. The CDR3 DNA reads TGTGCCAGCAGCTTCCTGACAGGGAACTACGAGCAGTACTTC.

In its sample, this clonotype was seen many times. The chain uses TRBV24-1 and TRBJ2-7; TRBD1 aligns across 9 bases. The CDR3 consists of 14 residues. The junction had 8 bases not matched to a gene; V was cut back by 3 bases and J by 9 bases. Germline loops: CDR1 KGHDR, CDR2 SFDVKD. The CDR3 is CATSDKWDRDGQYF. CDR3 sequence (DNA): TGTGCCACCAGTGATAAATGGGACAGGGATGGGCAGTACTTC.

There are many counts of this clonotype. The chain is built from TRBV7-1 and TRBJ2-5; 12 positions match TRBD2. TRBV7-1 is assigned to the ORF class and has an uncertain function. The CDR3 extends over 22 amino acids. The V segment lost 5 bases and the J segment 4 bases; nucleotides outside the gene matches: 26. This chain's CDR3 is CASSINAPLAGGPRARPETQYF. The DNA of the CDR3 is TGTGCCAGCAGCATCAATGCCCCCCTAGCGGGAGGGCCTCGGGCCCGCCCAGAGACCCAGTACTTC.

The chain combines TRBV6-8 with TRBJ2-2, with D tentatively TRBD2 (5 bases). The CDR3 has 15 amino acids. Germline loops: CDR1 MNHGY, CDR2 SAAAGT. The V gene lost 4 bases and the J gene lost 2 bases, with 11 bases spanning the gap. This CDR3 reads CASSSSRTNTGELFF. The CDR3 DNA is TGTGCCAGCAGTTCCTCTAGGACTAACACCGGGGAGCTGTTTTTT.

The chain employs TRBV2 and TRBJ2-5, with D maybe TRBD1 (5 bases). Trimming cost V 4 bases and J 4 bases, with 10 bases left between them. Germline V gene lookup returns CDR1 SNHLY and CDR2 FYNNEI. The CDR3 runs to 13 residues. CDR3 nucleotide sequence: TGTGCCAGCAGTGCCCTTAGGGGAGAGACCCAGTACTTC. It translates to CASSALRGETQYF.

This clonotype has a count of ten or more. The rearrangement joins TRBV5-5 to TRBJ1-2, with unresolved D. V was shortened by 3 bases and J by 5 bases, with 23 bases between the two germline ends. Germline values: CDR1 SGHKS, CDR2 YYEKEE (reference sequence). CDR3 size: 17 residues. In nucleotides, the CDR3 is TGTGCCAGCAGCTCCGAATTACTGACACCAAATTTTTATGGCTACACCTTC. It encodes CASSSELLTPNFYGYTF. Complete variable domain (other parts from reference TRBV5-5 and TRBJ1-2): DAGVTQSPTHLIKTRGQQVTLRCSPISGHKSVSWYQQVLGQGPQFIFQYYEKEERGRGNFPDRFSARQFPNYSSELNVNALLLGDSALYLCASSSELLTPNFYGYTFGSGTRLTVV.

The V gene is TRBV28, the J gene TRBJ1-2; the match to TRBD1 covers 7 bases. The CDR3 is made up of 12 amino acids. V lost 3 bases and J lost 7; bases outside the gene matches: 2. The germline CDR1 and CDR2 sequences are MDHEN and SYDVKM. CDR3 bases: TGTGCCAGCAGTTTGGACAGGTTTGGCTACACCTTC. It yields the protein CASSLDRFGYTF.

This clonotype was detected ten times or more. The chain couples TRBV9 to TRBJ2-7, with 12 nucleotides matching TRBD1. Germline CDR1 SGDLS, CDR2 YYNGEE. The CDR3 spans 15 residues. Germline trimming cut 4 bases from V and 5 bases from J; bases unmatched to any gene: 7. CDR3 bases: TGTGCCAGCAGCCCCGGGACAGGGGGCATGGACGAGCAGTACTTC. It yields the protein CASSPGTGGMDEQYF.